The next 12 T cell receptor beta chains were all read from a single sample in a study of blood T cell repertoires in COVID-19. Sequencing used immunoSEQ multiplex PCR; TCRdb keeps in-frame clones, though not all of them. The profile shows about 74,000 clones, about 88% of them singletons. Input material: peripheral blood. The receptors stem from a man aged 65-85 years with active or convalescent COVID-19.

The J gene is TRBJ1-6, the V gene TRBV5-1; a weak D match, TRBD1 (6 bases). The germline gives CDR1 SGHRS, CDR2 YFSETQ. The CDR3 spans 14 residues. The ends were cut back, 1 base at V and 7 bases at J, with 9 bases in the middle. In DNA form, the CDR3 reads TGCGCCAGCAGCTTGACAGGGTCAAATTCACCCCTCCACTTT. Translating it yields CASSLTGSNSPLHF.

The V call is TRBV18, the J call TRBJ2-6; 7 bases line up with TRBD1. The V and J ends lost 4 bases and 0 bases, in that order; junction bases with no gene match: 12. Per the germline V gene, CDR1 is KGHSH and CDR2 is LQKENI. The CDR3 loop spans 19 amino acids. The CDR3 bases are TGTGCCAGCTCACTGCTCGGACAGGTCTCAATCTCTGGGGCCAACGTCCTGACTTTC. This sequence encodes CASSLLGQVSISGANVLTF.

In its sample, this clone was seen a few times. J is TRBJ1-1 and V is TRBV3-1 (or the pseudogene TRBV3-2); D is undetermined. V lost 4 bases, J lost 4 bases, and 13 bases lay in between. The CDR3 extends over 14 amino acids. Germline V lookup: CDR1 LGHDT, CDR2 YNNKEL (reference sequence). The CDR3 DNA sequence: TGTGCCAGCAGCCTCGGGGTAGTAACCACTGAAGCTTTCTTT. This codes for CASSLGVVTTEAFF.

This clone was recorded many times. The V gene is TRBV30, the J gene TRBJ2-1, with 7 bases aligning to TRBD2. CDR3 length: 16 residues. The V gene end was trimmed by 5 bases and the J gene end by 2 bases; junction bases not matched to a gene: 12. Germline values: CDR1 GTSNPN, CDR2 SVGIG (reference sequence). The CDR3 region is CAWHLRLRETYNEQFF. The CDR3 DNA is TGTGCCTGGCACCTGCGCTTGCGGGAGACCTACAATGAGCAGTTCTTC. Looking up the rest from reference TRBV30 and TRBJ2-1 gives the full variable domain: SQTIHQWPATLVQPVGSPLSLECTVEGTSNPNLYWYRQAAGRGLQLLFYSVGIGQISSEVPQNLSASRPQDRQFILSSKKLLLSDSGFYLCAWHLRLRETYNEQFFGPGTRLTVL.

The CDR3 nucleotides are TGTGCCAGCAGCCCATATCCCCCCTGGACAGGCCATGGCTACACCTTC. Amino acid sequence: CASSPYPPWTGHGYTF. The chain is built from TRBV11-2 and TRBJ1-2, with 7 bases fitting TRBD1. Germline trimming cut 5 bases from V and 6 bases from J; bases unmatched to any gene: 15. The CDR3 has 16 amino acids. The germline CDR1 and CDR2 sequences are SGHAT and FQNNGV.

The chain carries TRBV19 and TRBJ1-2, with 7 nucleotides matching TRBD1. This CDR3 comprises 12 residues. The germline V gene encodes CDR1 LNHDA and CDR2 SQIVND (reference sequence). The V and J ends lost 9 bases and 2 bases, in that order; junction bases with no gene match: 3. The CDR3 region has the DNA TGTGCCAGCCAGGGGGACAACTATGGCTACACCTTC. This gives the protein CASQGDNYGYTF. Based on the CDR3 plus reference TRBV19 and TRBJ1-2, the full variable domain is DGGITQSPKYLFRKEGQNVTLSCEQNLNHDAMYWYRQDPGQGLRLIYYSQIVNDFQKGDIAEGYSVSREKKESFPLTVTSAQKNPTAFYLCASQGDNYGYTFGSGTRLTVV.

This chain joins TRBV6-1 and TRBJ1-2; 8 bases align to TRBD1. Germline V gives CDR1 MNHNS, CDR2 SASEGT. V lost 0 bases to trimming and J lost 6 bases; unmatched junction nucleotides: 9. CDR3 size: 16 residues. The CDR3 is CASSEAGRQGANGYTF. The CDR3 DNA reads TGTGCCAGCAGTGAAGCAGGAAGGCAGGGGGCGAATGGCTACACCTTC.

The chain has TRBV5-4 and TRBJ2-2, with 10 bases identical to TRBD1. CDR1 is SGHNT and CDR2 is YYREEE in the germline V gene (reference sequence). The V segment lost 4 bases and the J segment 1 base; nucleotides outside the gene matches: 4. The CDR3 length is 16 residues. CDR3 sequence reads: CASSVGQGGNTGELFF. In nucleotides, the CDR3 is TGTGCCAGCAGCGTCGGACAGGGGGGGAACACCGGGGAGCTGTTTTTT.

This clone was seen a few times. The chain uses TRBV7-9 and TRBJ2-7; 12 nucleotides match TRBD2. Trimming removed 3 bases from V and 3 bases from J; junction bases left unmatched: 9. The CDR3 length is 17 residues. Germline V gene lookup returns CDR1 SEHNR and CDR2 FQNEAQ (reference sequence). CDR3 DNA sequence: TGTGCCAGCAGCTTTGGGACTAGCGGGCCCGCTCTCTACGAGCAGTACTTC. It encodes CASSFGTSGPALYEQYF.

The chain joins TRBV11-3 to TRBJ1-2; D is perhaps TRBD1 (6 bases). The V gene's germline CDR1 is SGHNT and CDR2 YENEEA. The CDR3 length is 17 residues. Trimming left V 0 bases short and J 2 bases short, with 16 bases between. CDR3 sequence reads: CASSLDLGGLSNYGYTF. The CDR3 DNA reads as TGTGCCAGCAGCTTAGATTTGGGGGGGCTATCAAACTATGGCTACACCTTC.

The V and J genes are TRBV27 and TRBJ2-1, with 14 bases aligning to TRBD2. Germline lookup yields CDR1 MNHEY and CDR2 SMNVEV (reference sequence). The ends lost 2 bases at V and 7 bases at J; junction bases unmatched: 7. CDR3 size: 17 residues. For the CDR3, the DNA is TGTGCCAGCAGTTTAACCACCGGGACTAGCGGGAGTAATGAGCAGTTCTTC. Translating it yields CASSLTTGTSGSNEQFF.

This chain uses TRBV13 with TRBJ2-2; D call uncertain. The CDR3 spans 12 residues. V lost 2 bases and J 6 bases, leaving 4 bases between the germline ends. Germline CDR1 and CDR2: PRHDT and FYEKMQ (reference sequence). CDR3 sequence reads: CASSLPAGELFF. CDR3 in DNA: TGTGCCAGCAGCTTACCGGCCGGGGAGCTGTTTTTT. Drawing the rest from reference TRBV13 and TRBJ2-2, the complete variable domain is AAGVIQSPRHLIKEKRETATLKCYPIPRHDTVYWYQQGPGQDPQFLISFYEKMQSDKGSIPDRFSAQQFSDYHSELNMSSLELGDSALYFCASSLPAGELFFGEGSRLTVL.